This T cell receptor beta chain was recovered during a study of memory CD4+ T cells and cytomegalovirus serostatus. Study-level information: Donors were healthy Belgian adults, about ten CMV seropositive and under 30 seronegative. Study outcomes and limitations: The CMV-associated TCR signature appears largely within the CD4+ memory repertoire.

To note about this clone: The target antigen is unknown.

The CDR3 spans 15 residues. J gave up 4 bases and V 5 bases, and 9 bases lay outside the gene matches. Per germline, CDR1 MNHEY and CDR2 SVGAGI. Measured with immunoSEQ multiplex PCR; TCRdb has only the in-frame clones, and not every one. This sample has around 44,000 clones, with about 79% found just once. Single viable CD3+CD4+CD8-CD45RO+ cells were sorted as the memory CD4+ T cells. The rearrangement joins TRBV6-5 to TRBJ2-5, with 8 nucleotides matching TRBD1. The sequence derives from an adult in good health and CMV-seronegative. The source material was memory CD4+ T cells from blood. Written as DNA, the CDR3 is TGTGCCAGCAGTCGACGACAGGGGTCCCCAGAGACCCAGTACTTC. It is translated as CASSRRQGSPETQYF.